The 11 T cell receptor beta chains listed next were all sequenced from one sample in a study of cytomegalovirus exposure and HLA in healthy donors. PCR amplification relied on 60 Vbeta primers (plus 13 Jbeta primers). The data were produced by immunoSEQ multiplex PCR, yet TCRdb's version contains in-frame clones alone and is incomplete. This listing includes some 60,000 clones. The sample consisted of PBMCs. The receptors were gathered from a young man in good health and CMV-seropositive.

V and J are TRBV7-9 and TRBJ1-1, with TRBD1 as a possible D gene (5 bases). Germline V gene sequence: CDR1 SEHNR, CDR2 FQNEAQ (reference sequence). V lost 0 bases to trimming and J lost 1 base, with 21 bases between them. The CDR3 is 19 amino acids. The CDR3 nucleotides are TGTGCCAGCAGCTTAGCAATCGGCCGGGGGGGAGACCAGAACACTGAAGCTTTCTTT. Its protein product is CASSLAIGRGGDQNTEAFF.

The rearrangement links TRBV13 to TRBJ2-7, with 9 bases fitting TRBD1. Trimming cost V 1 base and J 5 bases; bases outside gene matches: 6. The CDR3 has 15 residues. The germline gives CDR1 PRHDT, CDR2 FYEKMQ (reference sequence). The DNA of the CDR3 is TGTGCCAGCAGCTTAGTAACAGGGGGCGTCGACGAGCAGTACTTC. It is translated as CASSLVTGGVDEQYF.

The rearrangement uses TRBV4-1 and TRBJ1-4; 9 nucleotides line up with TRBD1. This CDR3 region has 14 residues. From germline, CDR1 is MGHRA and CDR2 YSYEKL. The ends lost 4 bases at V and 14 bases at J; junction bases unmatched: 11. The CDR3 coding sequence is TGCGCCAGCAGCCCGGGACAGGGAGGCCCAGTGCTGTTTTTT. Translating gives CASSPGQGGPVLFF.

The chain links TRBV4-2 to TRBJ2-3; D uncertain. Germline CDR1 and CDR2: LGHNA and YNFKEQ. The CDR3 loop spans 14 amino acids. The V and J ends lost 0 bases and 4 bases respectively, with 8 bases between them. The CDR3 DNA sequence: TGTGCCAGCAGCCAAGATTCGGCGGCAGATACGCAGTATTTT. Its translation: CASSQDSAADTQYF.

The chain is built from TRBV10-1 and TRBJ2-2, with 7 bases that match TRBD2. The CDR3 is made up of 16 amino acids. Unmatched junction bases numbered 10, after V lost 3 bases and J lost 6 bases. From germline, CDR1 is WNHNN and CDR2 SYGVQD (reference sequence). The chain's CDR3 is CASSDKRTSIPGELFF. The CDR3 coding sequence is TGCGCCAGCAGTGATAAAAGGACTAGTATTCCCGGGGAGCTGTTTTTT.

This chain connects TRBV4-2 to TRBJ2-7; 7 positions agree with TRBD2. Per the germline V gene, CDR1 is LGHNA and CDR2 is YNFKEQ. This CDR3 has 17 residues. V shed 0 bases, J shed 3 bases, and the junction held 11 bases outside the gene matches. DNA of the CDR3: TGTGCCAGCAGCCAAGATTCTAGGGCGGGGGTCTACTACGAGCAGTACTTC. It encodes CASSQDSRAGVYYEQYF.

V gene TRBV6-5 combines with J gene TRBJ2-7, with 8 bases fitting TRBD2. The CDR3 extends over 13 amino acids. J was trimmed by 4 bases and V by 2 bases; bases with no gene match: 1. Germline V CDR1 and CDR2: MNHEY, SVGAGI. The CDR3 region is CASSYTGGYEQYF. Written as DNA, the CDR3 is TGTGCCAGCAGTTACACGGGGGGGTACGAGCAGTACTTC.

The J gene is TRBJ2-1, the V gene TRBV10-3; D remains unclear. Trimming removed 5 bases at V and 6 bases at J, with 8 bases between. The germline V gene has CDR1 ENHRY and CDR2 SYGVKD. The CDR3 is made up of 12 amino acids. The DNA for the CDR3 is TGTGCCATCAGTTGGCAGGCCAATGAGCAGTTCTTC. It codes for CAISWQANEQFF.

The genes are TRBV5-1 and TRBJ1-1; the D is unclear. The CDR3 length is 13 residues. The germline CDR1 and CDR2 sequences are SGHRS and YFSETQ. V was pared by 0 bases and J by 7 bases, with 10 bases between. CDR3 coding DNA: TGCGCCAGCAGCTTGGCAACTAATCTTGAAGCTTTCTTT. Its protein product is CASSLATNLEAFF.

The chain joins TRBV6-5 to TRBJ2-3; TRBD2 agrees at 12 bases. This CDR3 contains 14 residues. Looked up from germline, CDR1 is MNHEY and CDR2 is SVGAGI. V gave up 6 bases and J gave up 4 bases; unmatched junction bases: 2. CDR3 in DNA: TGTGCCAGCAGACTAGCGGGGGGCCCAGATACGCAGTATTTT. Amino acids: CASRLAGGPDTQYF.

The rearrangement joins TRBV19 to TRBJ1-4, with TRBD1 matching over 11 bases. This CDR3 has 22 residues. Germline CDR1 reads LNHDA; CDR2 reads SQIVND (reference sequence). Trimming took 7 bases from V and 0 from J; bases not matched to a gene: 22. The CDR3 bases are TGTGCCAGTACCTCGCCGGGACAGGGGGGACAGATAACTTATGCAACTAATGAAAAACTGTTTTTT. Residues: CASTSPGQGGQITYATNEKLFF.